The clone carrying this T cell receptor beta chain showed up just a few times. The data derive from a study of T cell repertoires in cytomegalovirus infection. Study details: It can be stated that public TCR beta signatures indicated CMV infection as well as a matching HLA type.

TCRdb independently ran MiXCR on the reads; one entry per CDR3 protein. The sample lists hundreds of thousands of distinct CDR3 sequences; 22% were seen once. This CDR3 has 16 amino acids. V was cut by 3 bases and J by 2 bases, with 16 bases left in between. Germline assignment: CDR1 KGHSH and CDR2 LQKENI. Sequenced material: CD8+ T cells from PBMCs. The chain couples TRBV18 to TRBJ1-1; a weak D match, TRBD1 (6 bases). The clonotype was recovered from a human donor in good health (CMV status not recorded). Some clones in this sample may be carry-over from other donors' samples. The CDR3 is CASSPWDGGANTEAFF. In DNA, the CDR3 is TGTGCCAGCTCACCGTGGGACGGGGGGGCCAACACTGAAGCTTTCTTT.